This TCR beta chain was obtained from a study of T cells after yellow fever vaccination. Template switching with 5'RACE generated the TCR cDNA and added a universal primer site and UMIs. TCRdb processed the 5' RACE reads anew with MiXCR; each CDR3 protein has one entry. The sample includes some 54,000 distinct CDR3 sequences, less than 8.5% of them seen just once. Trimming shortened V by 0 bases and J by 2 bases, and 11 bases separated the two germline ends. Per germline, CDR1 SGDLS and CDR2 YYNGEE. The CDR3 has 15 residues. Remarks on this clonotype: This sequence may be a read error, since a much larger clone differs from it by one base.

This clonotype was obtained from a man younger than 30 who received the YFV17D yellow fever vaccine. This specimen consisted of CD8+ T cells not binding an NS4B(214-222) dextramer, sorted from PBMCs, obtained approximately 40 days after the first yellow fever vaccination. The chain has TRBV9 and TRBJ2-5; possibly TRBD1 for D (5 bases). CDR3 DNA sequence: TGTGCCAGCAGCGTAGGTGGGGCCAGACAAGAGACCCAGTACTTC. Amino acid sequence: CASSVGGARQETQYF.